The 3 T cell receptor beta chains reported below all come from one sample, sequenced in a study of cytomegalovirus exposure and HLA in healthy donors (TCRdb year 2017). Library generation was performed with the immunoSEQ multiplex PCR assay. The multiplex PCR relied on a mix of 60 forward primers for TCR Vbeta segments and 13 reverse primers for TCR Jbeta segments. TCRdb carries this immuneACCESS record with in-frame sequences only. Its versions omit some clonotypes, under half of them owing to an unresolved V gene in the studies checked, with the rest unexplained. Here the sample has approximately 150,000 clones; about four fifths occur a single time. Less than 15% of the sample rests with the top ten. The sample was PBMCs. Source of these receptors: a woman between 50 and 59 years old in good health and CMV-seronegative.

The chain is built from TRBV10-3 and TRBJ2-3, with 14 positions matching TRBD2. Germline V gene lookup returns CDR1 ENHRY and CDR2 SYGVKD. V lost 6 bases and J lost 0; bases outside the gene matches: 5. The CDR3 runs to 17 residues. The CDR3 reads CAIRGLAGEKSTDTQYF. The CDR3 DNA reads TGTGCCATCAGGGGACTAGCGGGAGAGAAAAGCACAGATACGCAGTATTTT.

This clone appeared once. The V and J genes are TRBV4-2 and TRBJ2-5; a possible D gene is TRBD1 (5 bases). The J call could be wrong; TRBJ2-7 is a better fit for the DNA end. Germline V CDR1 and CDR2: LGHNA, YNFKEQ. The CDR3 consists of 16 residues. The CDR3 is CASSQEFQGLSYEQYF. The CDR3 bases are TGTGCCAGCAGCCAAGAATTCCAGGGCCTTTCCTACGAGCAGTACTTC.

This clone appeared a single time. The rearrangement uses TRBV5-8 and TRBJ2-7; TRBD1 matches at 8 bases. The CDR3 runs to 14 residues. The junction had 6 bases not matched to a gene; V was cut back by 1 base and J by 6 bases. Germline V gene lookup returns CDR1 SGHTS and CDR2 YDEGEE. The DNA for the CDR3 is TGTGCCAGCAGCTTGCTGGACAGGGAAGGCGAGCAGTACTTC. Amino acid sequence: CASSLLDREGEQYF.